This TCR beta chain was captured by sequencing in a study of OX40 agonist ivuxolimab in advanced cancers. Study at large: Among those enrolled, mean age was 60 years (range roughly 20 to 85) and roughly 84% were male.

Using immunoSEQ multiplex PCR, the repertoire was profiled, and TCRdb retains in-frame clones only, with some absent. Of some 81,000 clones listed, around 87% are singletons. This TCR was recovered from an adult with an advanced solid tumor such as melanoma, head and neck, liver or kidney cancer. Sequenced here: CD4+ or CD8+ T cells sorted from blood, sampled in a trial of the OX40 agonist ivuxolimab.

CDR3 nucleotides: TGTGCCAGCACCGGGACAGGTGGGGTCGGGCAGTTCTTC. This sequence encodes CASTGTGGVGQFF. The V gene is TRBV25-1, the J gene TRBJ2-1, with 8 bases fitting TRBD1. CDR1 is MGHDK, CDR2 SYGVNS, per germline. There are 13 residues in the CDR3. With V trimmed by 7 bases and J by 12 bases, 11 bases remained unmatched.